This TCR beta chain was captured in a study of beta chain features in type 1 diabetes. Naive, central memory, regulatory and stem cell-like memory cells within the CD4+ compartment were sorted using CD45RO/CCR7/CD25/CD127/CD95/CD27. Study-level points and caveats: Any role of HLA type in TCRB rearrangement remained unresolved here. PCR might pick shorter templates more often, in the same way for patients and controls. The study found fewer insertions and more deletions at VDJ junctions in type 1 diabetes patients.

Reverse transcription of all isolated RNA meant that expressed TCRB transcripts were sequenced. Sequencing used immunoSEQ multiplex PCR; TCRdb keeps in-frame clones, though not all of them. The sample records 350,000 to 400,000 clones, over 12% being singletons. On this clone itself: Its target is unknown.

The CDR3 is made up of 16 amino acids. Trimming cost V 0 bases and J 0 bases, with 10 bases left between them. Looked up from germline, CDR1 is SGHDT and CDR2 is YYEEEE. The sample comprised naive CD4+ T cells from blood. This clonotype originated in a young woman in good health. This chain joins TRBV5-6 and TRBJ1-5; no definite D call. CDR3 loop: CASSLGPDYSNQPQHF. CDR3 bases: TGTGCCAGCAGCTTGGGTCCAGACTATAGCAATCAGCCCCAGCATTTT.